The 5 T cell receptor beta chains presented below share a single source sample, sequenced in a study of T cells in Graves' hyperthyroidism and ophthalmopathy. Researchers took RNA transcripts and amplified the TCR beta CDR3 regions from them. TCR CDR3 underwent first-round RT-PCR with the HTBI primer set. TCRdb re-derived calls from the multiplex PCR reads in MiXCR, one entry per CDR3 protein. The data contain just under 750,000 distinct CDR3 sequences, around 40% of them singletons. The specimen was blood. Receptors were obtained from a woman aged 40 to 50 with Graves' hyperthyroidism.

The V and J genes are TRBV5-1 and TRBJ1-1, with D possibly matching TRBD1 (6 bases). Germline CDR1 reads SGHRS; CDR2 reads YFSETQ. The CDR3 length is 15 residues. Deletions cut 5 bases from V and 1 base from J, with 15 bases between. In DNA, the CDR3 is TGCGCCAGCAGATGGGCTCGGACAGCGAACACTGAAGCTTTCTTT. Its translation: CASRWARTANTEAFF.

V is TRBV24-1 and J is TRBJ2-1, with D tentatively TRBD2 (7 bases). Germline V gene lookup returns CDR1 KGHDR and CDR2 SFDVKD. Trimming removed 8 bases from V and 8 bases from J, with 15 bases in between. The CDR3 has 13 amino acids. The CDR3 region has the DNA TGTGCCACCACGCGGGGGCTTTACGATGAGCAGTTCTTC. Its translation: CATTRGLYDEQFF.

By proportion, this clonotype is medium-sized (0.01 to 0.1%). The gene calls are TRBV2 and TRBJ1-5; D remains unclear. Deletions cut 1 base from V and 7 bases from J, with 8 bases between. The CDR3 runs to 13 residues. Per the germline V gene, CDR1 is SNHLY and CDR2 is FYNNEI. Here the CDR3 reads CASSEGVGQPQHF. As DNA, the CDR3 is TGTGCCAGCAGTGAAGGGGTTGGGCAGCCCCAGCATTTT.

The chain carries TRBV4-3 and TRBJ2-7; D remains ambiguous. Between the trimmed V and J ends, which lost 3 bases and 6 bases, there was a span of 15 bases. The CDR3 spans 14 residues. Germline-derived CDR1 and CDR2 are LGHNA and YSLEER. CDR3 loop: CASSQHPSSGEQYF. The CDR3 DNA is TGCGCCAGCAGCCAGCACCCGAGTTCTGGCGAGCAGTACTTC.

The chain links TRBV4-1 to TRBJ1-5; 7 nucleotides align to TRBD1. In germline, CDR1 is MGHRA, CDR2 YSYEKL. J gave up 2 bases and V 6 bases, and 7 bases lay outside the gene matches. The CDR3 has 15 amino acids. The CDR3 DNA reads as TGCGCCAGCAGACTCGGTAGGGGGCGCAATCAGCCCCAGCATTTT. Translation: CASRLGRGRNQPQHF.